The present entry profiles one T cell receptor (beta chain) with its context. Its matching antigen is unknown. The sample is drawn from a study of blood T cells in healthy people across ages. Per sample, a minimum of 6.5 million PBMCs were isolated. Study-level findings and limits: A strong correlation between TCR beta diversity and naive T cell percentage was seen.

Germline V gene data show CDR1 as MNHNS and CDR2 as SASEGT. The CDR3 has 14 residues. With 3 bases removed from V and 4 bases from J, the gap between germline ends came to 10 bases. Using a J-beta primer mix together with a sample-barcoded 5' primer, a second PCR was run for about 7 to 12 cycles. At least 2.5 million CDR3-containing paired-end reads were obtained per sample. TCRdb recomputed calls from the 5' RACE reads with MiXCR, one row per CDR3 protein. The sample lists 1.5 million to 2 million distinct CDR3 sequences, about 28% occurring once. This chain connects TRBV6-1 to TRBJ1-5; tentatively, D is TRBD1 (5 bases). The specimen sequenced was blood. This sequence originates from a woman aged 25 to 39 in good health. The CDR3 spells CASSEGGRNQPQHF. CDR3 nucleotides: TGTGCCAGCAGTGAGGGGGGGAGGAATCAGCCCCAGCATTTT.